The next 13 T cell receptor beta chains were all read from a single sample in a study of memory CD4+ T cells and cytomegalovirus serostatus. Assay used: immunoSEQ multiplex PCR; TCRdb lists only in-frame clones, some missing. The sample lists about 58,000 clones, more than 65% occurring once. Single viable CD3+CD4+CD8-CD45RO+ cells were sorted as the memory CD4+ T cells. The sample comprised memory CD4+ T cells from blood. The receptors derive from an adult in good health and CMV-seronegative. Some clones in this sample may be carry-over from other donors' samples.

The CDR3 DNA reads TGTGCCTGGCGCTCCGGGACAGCAAAAGAGACCCAGTACTTC. Encoded protein: CAWRSGTAKETQYF. The chain joins TRBV30 to TRBJ2-5, with TRBD1 matching 7 bases. This CDR3 has 14 residues. Germline CDR1 is GTSNPN and CDR2 is SVGIG (reference sequence). V was clipped by 5 bases and J by 3 bases; unmatched bases: 9.

The chain uses TRBV27 and TRBJ2-2, with D possibly being TRBD1 or TRBD2 (7 bases each). Germline CDR1 and CDR2: MNHEY and SMNVEV (reference sequence). Trimming removed 5 bases at V and 7 bases at J, with 20 bases between. The CDR3 spans 16 residues. The CDR3: CASSPQGGRGIGELFF. In nucleotides, the CDR3 is TGTGCCAGCAGTCCCCAGGGGGGGAGGGGGATCGGGGAGCTGTTTTTT.

V is TRBV7-2 and J is TRBJ2-2, with D unresolved. V shed 3 bases and J shed 9 bases, with 5 bases lying between them. The CDR3 length is 11 residues. Germline loops: CDR1 SGHTA, CDR2 FQGNSA. CDR3 residues: CASSFFRELFF. The CDR3 region has the DNA TGTGCCAGCAGCTTCTTCAGGGAGCTGTTTTTT.

The rearrangement uses TRBV7-6 and TRBJ2-7; TRBD2 matches at 8 bases. The germline V gene encodes CDR1 SGHVS and CDR2 FNYEAQ. The CDR3 is 15 amino acids. Germline trimming cut 1 base from V and 2 bases from J; bases unmatched to any gene: 4. DNA for the CDR3: TGTGCCAGCAGCTTAGGCGGGGGGCCTGCCTACGAGCAGTACTTC. This codes for CASSLGGGPAYEQYF.

The chain carries TRBV28 and TRBJ1-2; 8 positions match TRBD1. The CDR3 sequence is 13 residues long. The trim removed 5 bases at V and 2 bases at J, leaving 1 base unmatched. Germline lookup yields CDR1 MDHEN and CDR2 SYDVKM. The CDR3 reads CASSRTGNYGYTF. In DNA, the CDR3 is TGTGCCAGCAGTCGGACAGGGAACTATGGCTACACCTTC.

J is TRBJ2-5 and V is TRBV6-1, with D tentatively TRBD1 (6 bases). Germline loops: CDR1 MNHNS, CDR2 SASEGT. The CDR3 is 13 residues long. V was trimmed by 6 bases and J by 2 bases, leaving 10 bases between them. The CDR3 coding sequence is TGTGCCAGCAGAGTACAGGGTCAAGAGACCCAGTACTTC. Its translation is CASRVQGQETQYF.

The chain has TRBV19 and TRBJ1-5, with 7 bases aligning to TRBD1. Germline V gene data show CDR1 as LNHDA and CDR2 as SQIVND (reference sequence). J gave up 2 bases and V 6 bases, and 10 bases lay outside the gene matches. This CDR3 has 16 amino acids. The CDR3 region is CASSRGATSGNQPQHF. In DNA, the CDR3 is TGTGCCAGTAGCAGGGGGGCTACCAGTGGCAATCAGCCCCAGCATTTT.

The gene calls are TRBV28 and TRBJ2-7; D possibly corresponds to TRBD1 (5 bases). CDR3 length: 13 residues. Trimming took 7 bases from V and 2 from J, leaving 12 bases between them. Germline lookup yields CDR1 MDHEN and CDR2 SYDVKM. As DNA, the CDR3 is TGTGCCAGCACTTGGGTAGGGGCCTACGAGCAGTACTTC. Translating it yields CASTWVGAYEQYF. The variable domain in full, completed from reference TRBV28 and TRBJ2-7, reads DVKVTQSSRYLVKRTGEKVFLECVQDMDHENMFWYRQDPGLGLRLIYFSYDVKMKEKGDIPEGYSVSREKKERFSLILESASTNQTSMYLCASTWVGAYEQYFGPGTRLTVT.

V is TRBV5-1 and J is TRBJ2-2; D is ambiguous. The V end lost 4 bases, the J end lost 6 bases, and 10 bases lay between the germline ends. CDR3 length: 13 residues. Germline CDR1 is SGHRS and CDR2 is YFSETQ. CDR3 region: CASSETGPGELFF. Here the CDR3 DNA reads TGCGCCAGCAGCGAGACCGGACCCGGGGAGCTGTTTTTT.

The V gene is TRBV6-4, the J gene TRBJ2-5; D not resolved. The CDR3 loop spans 12 amino acids. Trimming removed 10 bases at V and 1 base at J, with 10 bases between. From germline, CDR1 is MRHNA and CDR2 SNTAGT. The DNA for the CDR3 is TGTGCCACCTTGACTCTCCAAGAGACCCAGTACTTC. Its protein is CATLTLQETQYF.

The chain couples TRBV27 to TRBJ1-6, with D possibly matching TRBD1 (6 bases). The CDR3 sequence is 14 residues long. The V end lost 3 bases, the J end lost 14 bases, and 17 bases lay between the germline ends. Germline V gene data show CDR1 as MNHEY and CDR2 as SMNVEV (reference sequence). Here the CDR3 reads CASSLGLDRPALHF. The DNA for the CDR3 is TGTGCCAGCAGTTTGGGGCTCGACAGGCCCGCCCTCCACTTT.

This rearrangement joins TRBV14 to TRBJ2-7; no definite D call. CDR1 and CDR2 from the germline V gene are SGHDN and FVKESK. The CDR3 covers 16 residues. Trimming removed 2 bases at V and 3 bases at J, with 17 bases between. DNA for the CDR3: TGTGCCAGCAGCCAAACCGACGGAAAGGGTGGCTACGAGCAGTACTTC. Protein product: CASSQTDGKGGYEQYF. Using reference TRBV14 and TRBJ2-7 for the parts outside the CDR3, the full variable domain is EAGVTQFPSHSVIEKGQTVTLRCDPISGHDNLYWYRRVMGKEIKFLLHFVKESKQDESGMPNNRFLAERTGGTYSTLKVQPAELEDSGVYFCASSQTDGKGGYEQYFGPGTRLTVT.

This chain connects TRBV5-1 to TRBJ1-2; 7 bases fit TRBD1. With 0 bases clipped from V and 6 bases from J, the junction kept 5 bases outside the gene matches. The CDR3 has 14 amino acids. Germline V gene sequence: CDR1 SGHRS, CDR2 YFSETQ. The CDR3 protein is CASSLANRGDGYTF. CDR3 nucleotides: TGCGCCAGCAGCTTGGCCAACAGGGGTGATGGCTACACCTTC.